This entry lists 27 T cell receptor beta chains sequenced from one sample in a study of cytomegalovirus exposure and HLA in healthy donors. A multiplex PCR was run with 60 Vbeta primers and 13 Jbeta primers. Here immunoSEQ multiplex PCR was the method, and the copy in TCRdb shows in-frame clones only, minus some. The sample lists 200,000 to 250,000 clones, about 80% occurring once. Sample: PBMCs. Every receptor here comes from an older woman in good health and CMV-seropositive.

This clone was recorded once. The chain uses TRBV7-2 and TRBJ2-2; TRBD2 matches 7 bases. V dropped 2 bases and J dropped 3; count of bases not matched to a gene: 3. The CDR3 runs to 15 residues. Germline CDR1 and CDR2: SGHTA and FQGNSA. The CDR3 DNA is TGTGCCAGCAGCTTACGACTAGCAGACACCGGGGAGCTGTTTTTT. This sequence encodes CASSLRLADTGELFF.

This chain links TRBV6-1 with TRBJ1-2; D perhaps matches TRBD1 (5 bases). This CDR3 has 14 amino acids. V was clipped by 4 bases and J by 6 bases, with 15 bases between them. In germline, CDR1 is MNHNS, CDR2 SASEGT. CDR3 DNA sequence: TGTGCCAGCAGTGTTAGTTATCGACAGAATGGCTACACCTTC. Translation gives CASSVSYRQNGYTF.

This clone was counted only a few times. This chain connects TRBV9 to TRBJ2-3; D might be TRBD1 (5 bases). V was clipped by 0 bases and J by 2 bases, with 7 bases between them. This CDR3 has 14 amino acids. The germline V gene has CDR1 SGDLS and CDR2 YYNGEE. CDR3 residues: CASSVEGITDTQYF. CDR3 bases: TGTGCCAGCAGCGTAGAGGGGATCACAGATACGCAGTATTTT.

V usage is TRBV5-6 and J usage is TRBJ1-1; D ambiguous. V lost 7 bases and J lost 1, with 11 bases in between. The CDR3 has 13 amino acids. CDR1 and CDR2 from the germline V gene are SGHDT and YYEEEE. Here the CDR3 DNA reads TGTGCCAGCGCCGGACTAACGAACACTGAAGCTTTCTTT. This sequence encodes CASAGLTNTEAFF. Combining the CDR3 with reference TRBV5-6 and TRBJ1-1 gives the whole variable domain DAGVTQSPTHLIKTRGQQVTLRCSPKSGHDTVSWYQQALGQGPQFIFQYYEEEERQRGNFPDRFSGHQFPNYSSELNVNALLLGDSALYLCASAGLTNTEAFFGQGTRLTVV.

The table lists this clone with a few counts. This rearrangement joins TRBV11-2 to TRBJ2-1; D unresolved. The CDR3 sequence is 15 residues long. V lost 4 bases, J lost 0 bases, and 10 bases lay in between. The germline V gene encodes CDR1 SGHAT and CDR2 FQNNGV. The CDR3 is CASSSPFFSYNEQFF. CDR3 DNA sequence: TGTGCCAGCAGCTCCCCGTTTTTCTCCTACAATGAGCAGTTCTTC.

The chain combines TRBV5-6 with TRBJ1-1, with D perhaps TRBD1 (6 bases). The CDR3 length is 14 residues. CDR1 is SGHDT and CDR2 is YYEEEE in the germline V gene. Trimming pared 5 bases from V and 3 bases from J, leaving 14 bases between. The chain's CDR3 is CASSTLSGDTEAFF. CDR3 in DNA: TGTGCCAGCAGTACTCTGTCAGGGGACACTGAAGCTTTCTTT. Full variable domain (remainder filled in from reference TRBV5-6 and TRBJ1-1): DAGVTQSPTHLIKTRGQQVTLRCSPKSGHDTVSWYQQALGQGPQFIFQYYEEEERQRGNFPDRFSGHQFPNYSSELNVNALLLGDSALYLCASSTLSGDTEAFFGQGTRLTVV.

The chain employs TRBV5-5 and TRBJ2-3; TRBD2 matches at 8 bases. CDR3 length: 16 residues. V was pared by 2 bases and J by 2 bases, with 7 bases of the junction left unmatched. Germline V gene lookup returns CDR1 SGHKS and CDR2 YYEKEE (reference sequence). CDR3 sequence reads: CASSFLGSGVTDTQYF. Here the CDR3 DNA reads TGTGCCAGCAGCTTTTTGGGTAGCGGGGTCACAGATACGCAGTATTTT.

The genes are TRBV4-1 and TRBJ2-3; 15 positions match TRBD2. The ends lost 0 bases at V and 2 bases at J; junction bases unmatched: 9. The CDR3 length is 20 residues. Germline loops: CDR1 MGHRA, CDR2 YSYEKL. CDR3 nucleotide sequence: TGCGCCAGCAGCCAAGATGGTGGACTAGCGGGAGGGGGTTCCACAGATACGCAGTATTTT. Amino acid sequence: CASSQDGGLAGGGSTDTQYF.

This clone occurred once. In DNA, the CDR3 is TGCAGCGTGGAAAACAGGGAGAGCCCCTACGAGCAGTACTTC. Encoded protein: CSVENRESPYEQYF. The chain carries TRBV29-1 and TRBJ2-5; D is possibly TRBD1 (6 bases). The J call could be wrong; TRBJ2-7 is a better fit for the DNA end. This CDR3 spans 14 amino acids. The V gene's germline CDR1 is SQVTM and CDR2 ANQGSEA.

The gene calls are TRBV6-6 and TRBJ1-2; D might be TRBD1 (6 bases). Trimming pared 6 bases from V and 1 base from J, leaving 18 bases between. CDR3 length: 16 residues. The germline V gene has CDR1 MNHNY and CDR2 SVGAGI (reference sequence). The CDR3 DNA follows: TGTGCCAGCAGACCCACTGACAGGCGGATTAACTATGGCTACACCTTC. Translating it yields CASRPTDRRINYGYTF.

The chain combines TRBV28 with TRBJ2-7; 10 nucleotides line up with TRBD2. The length of the CDR3 is 17 residues. The V segment lost 6 bases and the J segment 2 bases; nucleotides outside the gene matches: 13. Germline loops: CDR1 MDHEN, CDR2 SYDVKM. The CDR3 region is CASRLTGGSGRAYEQYF. The DNA for the CDR3 is TGTGCCAGCAGATTAACAGGGGGAAGCGGGAGGGCCTACGAGCAGTACTTC.

This clone has just one count. V is TRBV5-1 and J is TRBJ2-1; 8 nucleotides line up with TRBD2. With V trimmed by 2 bases and J by 8 bases, 9 bases remained unmatched. Germline V gene sequence: CDR1 SGHRS, CDR2 YFSETQ. The CDR3 runs to 15 residues. CDR3 DNA: TGCGCCAGCAGCTTCCCCCCGGGAGGGGGGTATGAGCAGTTCTTC. As protein: CASSFPPGGGYEQFF.

V is TRBV7-6 and J is TRBJ2-7, with 10 bases identical to TRBD1. Trimming at V came to 1 base and at J to 4 bases, leaving 4 bases not matched to a gene. There are 15 residues in the CDR3. Germline V gives CDR1 SGHVS, CDR2 FNYEAQ. CDR3 coding DNA: TGTGCCAGCAGCTTAGACTCGGGACAGGGGTACGAGCAGTACTTC. This translates into CASSLDSGQGYEQYF. The complete variable domain, with remaining parts taken from reference TRBV7-6 and TRBJ2-7, reads GAGVSQSPRYKVTKRGQDVALRCDPISGHVSLYWYRQALGQGPEFLTYFNYEAQQDKSGLPNDRFSAERPEGSISTLTIQRTEQRDSAMYRCASSLDSGQGYEQYFGPGTRLTVT.

This clone was found once. V is TRBV19 and J is TRBJ2-7, with a tentative D call TRBD1 (5 bases). CDR1 LNHDA and CDR2 SQIVND come from the germline V gene (reference sequence). The ends were cut back, 5 bases at V and 3 bases at J, with 11 bases in the middle. The CDR3 totals 13 residues. The CDR3 sequence is CASSLGHHYEQYF. CDR3 in DNA: TGTGCCAGTAGTCTCGGACACCACTACGAGCAGTACTTC.

CDR3 nucleotides: TGTGCCAGCAGCGTAGCTGTTGAAGTTAGCGATGAGCAGTTCTTC. This sequence encodes CASSVAVEVSDEQFF. This chain uses TRBV9 with TRBJ2-1, with a weak D call TRBD2 (5 bases). Germline V gene sequence: CDR1 SGDLS, CDR2 YYNGEE. The CDR3 is 15 amino acids. Trimming stripped 0 bases from V and 8 bases from J, with 15 bases between. The full variable domain, rest sourced from reference TRBV9 and TRBJ2-1, is DSGVTQTPKHLITATGQRVTLRCSPRSGDLSVYWYQQSLDQGLQFLIQYYNGEERAKGNILERFSAQQFPDLHSELNLSSLELGDSALYFCASSVAVEVSDEQFFGPGTRLTVL.

A remark on this clone: One end of the junction is discordant with germline, which a read error may explain. The V call is TRBV5-1, the J call TRBJ2-3; possibly TRBD1 for D (5 bases). CDR1 SGHRS and CDR2 YFSETQ come from the germline V gene. The length of the CDR3 is 13 residues. The CDR3 DNA reads TGCGCCGGCAGCTTTACAGGTACAGATACGCAGTATTTT. This codes for CAGSFTGTDTQYF.

As concerns this clone: Sequence at one end of the junction differs from germline and may be a read error. The CDR3 nucleotides are TGTTCCAGCAGCTTTGGGCGACGAGGCGGGTCTGAAGCTTTCTTT. This codes for CSSSFGRRGGSEAFF. V gene TRBV7-9 combines with J gene TRBJ1-1; D remains ambiguous. The germline V gene encodes CDR1 SEHNR and CDR2 FQNEAQ (reference sequence). The CDR3 spans 15 residues.

The genes are TRBV19 and TRBJ1-5, with 11 bases fitting TRBD1. Germline V gene sequence: CDR1 LNHDA, CDR2 SQIVND (reference sequence). CDR3 length: 16 amino acids. V was clipped by 6 bases and J by 0 bases; unmatched bases: 4. The CDR3 sequence: CASRDRGLYSNQPQHF. The CDR3 DNA reads as TGTGCCAGTAGGGACAGGGGGCTTTATAGCAATCAGCCCCAGCATTTT.

The chain employs TRBV29-1 and TRBJ1-2; D not resolved. CDR1 is SQVTM and CDR2 is ANQGSEA in the germline V gene. CDR3 size: 12 residues. V lost 8 bases, J lost 5 bases, and 15 bases lay in between. CDR3 in DNA: TGCAGCACCAACGTAGGAGGGTATGGCTACACCTTC. Protein product: CSTNVGGYGYTF.

This clone showed up just a few times. J is TRBJ2-6 and V is TRBV6-1, with D unresolved. This CDR3 contains 13 residues. The V end lost 8 bases, the J end lost 9 bases, and 14 bases lay between the germline ends. Germline CDR1 and CDR2: MNHNS and SASEGT. The chain's CDR3 is CASRKETFNVLTF. The CDR3 DNA follows: TGTGCCAGCCGGAAAGAGACTTTCAACGTCCTGACTTTC.

DNA for the CDR3: TGTGCCAGTAGTATAGATCTTGGGACTTCCACAGATACGCAGTATTTT. It translates to CASSIDLGTSTDTQYF. The chain recombines TRBV19 with TRBJ2-3; maybe TRBD2 (6 bases). Trimming left V 0 bases short and J 2 bases short, with 12 bases between. The CDR3 extends over 16 amino acids. The germline V gene has CDR1 LNHDA and CDR2 SQIVND (reference sequence).

This clone was counted once. This chain connects TRBV7-3 to TRBJ2-1, with 7 nucleotides matching TRBD2. The CDR3 contains 14 residues. The V gene end was trimmed by 4 bases and the J gene end by 7 bases; junction bases not matched to a gene: 7. Germline values: CDR1 SGHTA, CDR2 FQGTGA. Here the CDR3 reads CASSSPAGVNEQFF. DNA for the CDR3: TGTGCCAGCAGCTCCCCCGCGGGGGTGAATGAGCAGTTCTTC.

This clone was seen once. The rearrangement links TRBV30 to TRBJ1-4; D gene unclear. Germline CDR1 reads GTSNPN; CDR2 reads SVGIG (reference sequence). The CDR3 contains 12 residues. The chain's CDR3 is CAQRVAREKLFF. The DNA of the CDR3 is TGTGCTCAGAGGGTAGCAAGGGAAAAACTGTTTTTT.

The rearrangement links TRBV5-4 to TRBJ1-2; 8 nucleotides match TRBD1. The CDR3 is made up of 15 amino acids. J lost 2 bases, V lost 1 base, and 4 bases had no gene match. CDR1 and CDR2 from the germline V gene are SGHNT and YYREEE (reference sequence). Written as DNA, the CDR3 is TGTGCCAGCAGCTTGCGCAGGGGGCCCAACTATGGCTACACCTTC. The encoded protein is CASSLRRGPNYGYTF.

This chain uses TRBV9 with TRBJ1-5; no definite D call. Trimming took 5 bases from V and 6 from J, leaving 12 bases between them. Germline V gives CDR1 SGDLS, CDR2 YYNGEE. The CDR3 has 13 amino acids. The CDR3 DNA sequence: TGTGCCAGCAGTCGCGAGACGGGTCAGCCCCAGCATTTT. Its translation: CASSRETGQPQHF.

The chain combines TRBV4-2 with TRBJ2-1, with D perhaps TRBD1 (6 bases). Trimming removed 0 bases at V and 2 bases at J, with 8 bases between. CDR1 LGHNA and CDR2 YNFKEQ come from the germline V gene. CDR3 length: 15 amino acids. The CDR3 spells CASSQDGTTYNEQFF. CDR3 DNA sequence: TGTGCCAGCAGCCAAGATGGGACAACCTACAATGAGCAGTTCTTC.

V gene TRBV5-4 combines with J gene TRBJ1-6; TRBD1 matches at 7 bases. The junction had 9 bases not matched to a gene; V was cut back by 4 bases and J by 8 bases. The CDR3 totals 15 residues. The germline V gene has CDR1 SGHNT and CDR2 YYREEE (reference sequence). The DNA of the CDR3 is TGTGCCAGCAGCCCCGAACCGGGACAGCATTCACCCCTCCACTTT. Amino acid sequence: CASSPEPGQHSPLHF.